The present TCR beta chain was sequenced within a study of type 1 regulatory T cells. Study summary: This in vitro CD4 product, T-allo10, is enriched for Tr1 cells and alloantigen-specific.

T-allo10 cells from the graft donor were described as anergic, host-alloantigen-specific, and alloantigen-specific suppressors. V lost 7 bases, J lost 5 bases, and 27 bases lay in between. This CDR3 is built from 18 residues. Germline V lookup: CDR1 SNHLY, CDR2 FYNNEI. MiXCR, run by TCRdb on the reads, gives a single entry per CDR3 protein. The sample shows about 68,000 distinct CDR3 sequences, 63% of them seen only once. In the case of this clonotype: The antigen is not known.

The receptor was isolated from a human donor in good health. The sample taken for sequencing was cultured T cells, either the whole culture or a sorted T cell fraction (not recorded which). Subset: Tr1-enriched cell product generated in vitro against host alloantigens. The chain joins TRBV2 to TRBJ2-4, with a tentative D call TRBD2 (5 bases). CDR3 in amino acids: CASTGESRLLSYENIQYF. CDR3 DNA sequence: TGTGCCAGCACTGGGGAGTCTAGACTTTTGAGTTATGAAAACATTCAGTACTTC.